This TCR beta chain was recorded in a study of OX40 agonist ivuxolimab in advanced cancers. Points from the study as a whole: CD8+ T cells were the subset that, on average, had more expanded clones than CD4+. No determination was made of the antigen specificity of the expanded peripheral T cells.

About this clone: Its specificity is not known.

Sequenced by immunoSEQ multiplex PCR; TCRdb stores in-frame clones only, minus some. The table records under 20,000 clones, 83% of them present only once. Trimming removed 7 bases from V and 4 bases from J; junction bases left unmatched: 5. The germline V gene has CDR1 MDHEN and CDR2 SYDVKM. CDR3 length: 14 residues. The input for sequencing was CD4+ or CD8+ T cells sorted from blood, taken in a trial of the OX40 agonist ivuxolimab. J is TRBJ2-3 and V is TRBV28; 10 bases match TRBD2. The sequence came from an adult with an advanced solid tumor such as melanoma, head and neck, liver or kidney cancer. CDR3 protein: CASMLAGVSDTQYF. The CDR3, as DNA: TGTGCCAGCATGCTAGCGGGAGTCTCAGATACGCAGTATTTT.